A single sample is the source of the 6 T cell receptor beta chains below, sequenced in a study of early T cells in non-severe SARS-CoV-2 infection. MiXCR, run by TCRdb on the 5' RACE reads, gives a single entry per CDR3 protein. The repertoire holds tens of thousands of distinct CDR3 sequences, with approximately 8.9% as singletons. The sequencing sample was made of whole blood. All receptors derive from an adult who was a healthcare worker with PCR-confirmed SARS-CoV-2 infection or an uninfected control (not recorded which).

DNA for the CDR3: TGTGCCAGCACCGACAGGGGAGTTGGCTACACCTTC. Translated: CASTDRGVGYTF. This chain joins TRBV28 and TRBJ1-2, with TRBD1 matching 8 bases. Germline V gene data show CDR1 as MDHEN and CDR2 as SYDVKM. V trimming: 7 bases; J trimming: 7 bases; junction bases outside the gene matches: 5. The CDR3 spans 12 residues.

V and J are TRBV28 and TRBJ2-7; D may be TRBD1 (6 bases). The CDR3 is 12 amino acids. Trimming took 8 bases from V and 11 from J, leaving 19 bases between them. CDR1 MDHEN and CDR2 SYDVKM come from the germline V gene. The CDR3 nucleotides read TGTGCCAGCCGGTACACTCCAGGGGTGGAGTACTTC. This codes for CASRYTPGVEYF.

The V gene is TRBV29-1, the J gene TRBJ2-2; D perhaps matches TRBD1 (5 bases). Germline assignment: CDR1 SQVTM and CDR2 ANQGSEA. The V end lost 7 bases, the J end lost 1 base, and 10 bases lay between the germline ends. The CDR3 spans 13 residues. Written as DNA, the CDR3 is TGCAGCGCCCGTACAGGGAACACCGGGGAGCTGTTTTTT. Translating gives CSARTGNTGELFF.

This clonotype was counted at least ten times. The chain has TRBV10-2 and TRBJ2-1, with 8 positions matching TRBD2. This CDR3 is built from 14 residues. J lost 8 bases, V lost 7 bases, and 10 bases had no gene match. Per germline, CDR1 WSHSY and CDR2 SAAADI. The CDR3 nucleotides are TGCGCCAGCAAGCCGGGGGGGCCTTGGGATGAGCAGTTCTTC. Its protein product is CASKPGGPWDEQFF.

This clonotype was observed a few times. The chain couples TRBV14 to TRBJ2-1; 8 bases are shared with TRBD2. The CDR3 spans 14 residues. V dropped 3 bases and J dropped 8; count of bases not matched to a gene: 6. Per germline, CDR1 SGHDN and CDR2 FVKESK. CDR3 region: CASSHTGTRDEQFF. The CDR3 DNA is TGTGCCAGCAGCCACACCGGGACTAGGGATGAGCAGTTCTTC.

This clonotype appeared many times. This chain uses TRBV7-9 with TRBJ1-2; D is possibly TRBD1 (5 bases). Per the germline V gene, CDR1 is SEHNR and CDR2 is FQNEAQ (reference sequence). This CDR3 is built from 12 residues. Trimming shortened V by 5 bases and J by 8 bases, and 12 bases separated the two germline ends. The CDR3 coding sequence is TGTGCCAGCAGCGACCCCAGGGACGGCTACACCTTC. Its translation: CASSDPRDGYTF. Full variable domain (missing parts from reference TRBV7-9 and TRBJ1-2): DTGVSQNPRHKITKRGQNVTFRCDPISEHNRLYWYRQTLGQGPEFLTYFQNEAQLEKSRLLSDRFSAERPKGSFSTLEIQRTEQGDSAMYLCASSDPRDGYTFGSGTRLTVV.